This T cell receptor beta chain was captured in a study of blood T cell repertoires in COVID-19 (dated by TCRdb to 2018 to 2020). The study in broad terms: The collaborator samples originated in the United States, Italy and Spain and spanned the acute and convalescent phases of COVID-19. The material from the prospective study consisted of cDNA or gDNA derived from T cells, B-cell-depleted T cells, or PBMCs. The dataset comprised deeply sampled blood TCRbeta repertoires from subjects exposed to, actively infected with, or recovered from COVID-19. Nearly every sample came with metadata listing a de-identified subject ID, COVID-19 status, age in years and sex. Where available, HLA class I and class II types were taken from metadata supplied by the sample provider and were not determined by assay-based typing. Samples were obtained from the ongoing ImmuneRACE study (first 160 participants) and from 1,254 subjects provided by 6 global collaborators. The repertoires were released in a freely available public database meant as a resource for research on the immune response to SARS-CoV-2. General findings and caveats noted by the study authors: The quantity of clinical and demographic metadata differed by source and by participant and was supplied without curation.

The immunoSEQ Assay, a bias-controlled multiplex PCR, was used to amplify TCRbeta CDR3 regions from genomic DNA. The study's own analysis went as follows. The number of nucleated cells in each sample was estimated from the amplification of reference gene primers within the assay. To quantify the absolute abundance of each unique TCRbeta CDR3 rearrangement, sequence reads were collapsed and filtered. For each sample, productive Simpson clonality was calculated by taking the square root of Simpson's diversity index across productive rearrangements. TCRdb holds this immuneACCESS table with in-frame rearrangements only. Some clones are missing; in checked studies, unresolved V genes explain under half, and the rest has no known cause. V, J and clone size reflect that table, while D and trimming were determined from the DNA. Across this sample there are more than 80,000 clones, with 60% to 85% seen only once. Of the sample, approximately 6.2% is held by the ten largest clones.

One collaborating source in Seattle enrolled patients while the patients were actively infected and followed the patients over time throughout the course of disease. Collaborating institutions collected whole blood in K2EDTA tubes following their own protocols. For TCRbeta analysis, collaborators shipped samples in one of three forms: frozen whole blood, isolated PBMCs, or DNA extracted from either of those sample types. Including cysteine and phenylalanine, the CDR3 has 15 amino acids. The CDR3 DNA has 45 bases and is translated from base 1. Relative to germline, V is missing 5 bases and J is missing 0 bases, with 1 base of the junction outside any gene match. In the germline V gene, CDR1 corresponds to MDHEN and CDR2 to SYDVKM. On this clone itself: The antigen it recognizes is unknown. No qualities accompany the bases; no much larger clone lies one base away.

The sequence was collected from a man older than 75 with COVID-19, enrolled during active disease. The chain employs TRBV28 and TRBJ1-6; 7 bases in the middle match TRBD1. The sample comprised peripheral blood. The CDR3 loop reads CASSPGGSYNSPLHF. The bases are TGTGCCAGCAGTCCAGGGGGCTCCTATAATTCACCCCTCCACTTT.